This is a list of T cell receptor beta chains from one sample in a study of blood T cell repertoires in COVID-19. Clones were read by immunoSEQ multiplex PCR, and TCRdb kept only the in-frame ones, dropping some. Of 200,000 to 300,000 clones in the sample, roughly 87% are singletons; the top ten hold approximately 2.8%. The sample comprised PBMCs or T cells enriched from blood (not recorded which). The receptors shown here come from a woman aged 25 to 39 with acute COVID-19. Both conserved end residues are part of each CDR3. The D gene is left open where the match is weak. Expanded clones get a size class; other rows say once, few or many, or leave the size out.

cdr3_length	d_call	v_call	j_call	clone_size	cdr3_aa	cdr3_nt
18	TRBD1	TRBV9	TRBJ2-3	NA	CASSVTGATKLGTDTQYF	TGTGCCAGCAGCGTGACAGGGGCGACGAAGCTAGGCACAGATACGCAGTATTTT
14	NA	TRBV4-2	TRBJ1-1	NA	CASSQGHGNTEAFF	TGTGCCAGCAGCCAAGGACACGGGAACACTGAAGCTTTCTTT
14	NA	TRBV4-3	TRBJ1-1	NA	CASSQDGANTEAFF	TGCGCCAGCAGCCAAGATGGGGCGAACACTGAAGCTTTCTTT
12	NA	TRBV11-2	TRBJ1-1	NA	CASRVGYTEAFF	TGTGCTAGCCGGGTCGGGTACACTGAAGCTTTCTTT
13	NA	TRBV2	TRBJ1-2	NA	CASRWGEGYGYTF	TGTGCCAGCAGATGGGGGGAAGGCTATGGCTACACCTTC
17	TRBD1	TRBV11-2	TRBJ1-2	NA	CASSLEGNRGLRYGYTF	TGTGCCAGCAGCTTAGAGGGCAACAGGGGGCTCCGGTATGGCTACACCTTC
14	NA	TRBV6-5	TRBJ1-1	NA	CASTEARENTEAFF	TGTGCCAGCACCGAGGCGAGAGAGAACACTGAAGCTTTCTTT
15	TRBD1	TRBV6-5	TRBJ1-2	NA	CASISRDRTNYGYTF	TGTGCCAGCATTTCCCGGGACAGAACTAACTATGGCTACACCTTC
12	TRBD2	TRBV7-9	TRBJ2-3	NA	CAIGLATDTQYF	TGTGCCATTGGACTAGCTACAGATACGCAGTATTTT
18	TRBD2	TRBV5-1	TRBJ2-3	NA	CASSALAGGQGNTDTQYF	TGCGCCAGCAGCGCCCTAGCGGGGGGGCAGGGGAACACAGATACGCAGTATTTT
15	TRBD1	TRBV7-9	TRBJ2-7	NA	CASSGRGRDTYEQYF	TGTGCCAGCAGCGGCAGGGGGCGAGACACCTACGAGCAGTACTTC
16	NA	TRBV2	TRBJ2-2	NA	CASSEERLASSGELFF	TGTGCCAGCAGTGAAGAGAGGTTGGCTAGCTCTGGGGAGCTGTTTTTT
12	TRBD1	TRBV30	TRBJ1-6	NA	CAWDRGGSPLHF	TGTGCCTGGGACAGGGGTGGTTCACCCCTCCACTTT
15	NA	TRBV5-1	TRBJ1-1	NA	CASSLSGVKGGEAFF	TGCGCCAGCAGCTTGAGCGGGGTAAAAGGCGGTGAAGCTTTCTTT
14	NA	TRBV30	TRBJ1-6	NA	CAWSIVTRDSPLHF	TGTGCCTGGAGTATTGTCACGCGTGATTCACCCCTCCACTTT
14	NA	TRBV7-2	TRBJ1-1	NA	CASSRLTGDTEAFF	TGTGCCAGCAGTCGACTGACCGGGGACACTGAAGCTTTCTTT
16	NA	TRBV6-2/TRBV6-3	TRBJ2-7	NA	CASSYSDRPTSYEQYF	TGTGCCAGCAGTTACTCTGACAGGCCAACATCCTACGAGCAGTACTTC
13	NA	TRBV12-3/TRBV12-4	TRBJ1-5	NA	CASSFMRVQPQHF	TGTGCCAGCAGTTTTATGAGGGTTCAGCCCCAGCATTTT
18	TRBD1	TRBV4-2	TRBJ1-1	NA	CASSQEHRRDRGHTEAFF	TGTGCCAGCAGCCAAGAGCATCGCAGGGACAGGGGGCATACTGAAGCTTTCTTT
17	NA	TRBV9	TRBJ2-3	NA	CASSVQEGAQNTDTQYF	TGTGCCAGCAGCGTGCAGGAGGGGGCGCAGAACACAGATACGCAGTATTTT
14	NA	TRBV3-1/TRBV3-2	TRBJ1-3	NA	CASSQSEAGNTIYF	TGTGCCAGCAGCCAAAGTGAAGCCGGAAACACCATATATTTT
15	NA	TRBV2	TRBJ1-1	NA	CASRATGSGGTEAFF	TGTGCCAGCAGGGCAACAGGGAGCGGTGGCACTGAAGCTTTCTTT
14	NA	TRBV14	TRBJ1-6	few	CASSSRIGNSPLHF	TGTGCCAGCAGCTCCCGAATCGGTAATTCACCCCTCCACTTT
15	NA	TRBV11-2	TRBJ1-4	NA	CASSLDSGGNEKLFF	TGTGCCAGCAGCTTAGATTCCGGTGGTAATGAAAAACTGTTTTTT
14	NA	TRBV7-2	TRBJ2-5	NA	CASSFGGAGETQYF	TGTGCCAGCAGCTTTGGGGGGGCCGGGGAGACCCAGTACTTC
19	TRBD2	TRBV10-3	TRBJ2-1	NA	CAISESGTSGGLSYNEQFF	TGTGCCATCAGTGAGTCTGGGACTAGCGGGGGGTTGTCCTACAATGAGCAGTTCTTC